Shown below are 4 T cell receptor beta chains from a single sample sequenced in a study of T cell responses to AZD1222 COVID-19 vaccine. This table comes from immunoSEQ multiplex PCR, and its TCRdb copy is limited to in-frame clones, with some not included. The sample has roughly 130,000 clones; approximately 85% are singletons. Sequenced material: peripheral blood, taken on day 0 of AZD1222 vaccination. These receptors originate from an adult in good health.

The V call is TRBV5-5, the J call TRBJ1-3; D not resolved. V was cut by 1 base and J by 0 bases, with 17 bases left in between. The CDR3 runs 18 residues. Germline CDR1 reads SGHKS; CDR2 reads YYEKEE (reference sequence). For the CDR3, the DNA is TGTGCCAGCAGCTTGTTGCAGCGAAGATCTAGCTCTGGAAACACCATATATTTT. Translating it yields CASSLLQRRSSSGNTIYF.

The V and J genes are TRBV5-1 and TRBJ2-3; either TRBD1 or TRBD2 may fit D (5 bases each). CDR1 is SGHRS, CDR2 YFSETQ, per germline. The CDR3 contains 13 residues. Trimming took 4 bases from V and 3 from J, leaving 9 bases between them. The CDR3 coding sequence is TGCGCCAGCAGCCGGGACGGAACAGATACGCAGTATTTT. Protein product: CASSRDGTDTQYF.

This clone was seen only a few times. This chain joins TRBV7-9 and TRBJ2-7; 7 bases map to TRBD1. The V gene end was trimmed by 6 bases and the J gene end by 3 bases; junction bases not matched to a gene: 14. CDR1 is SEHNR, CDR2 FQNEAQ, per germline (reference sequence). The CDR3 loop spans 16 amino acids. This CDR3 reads CASRSDFGTEIYEQYF. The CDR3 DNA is TGTGCCAGCAGGAGCGACTTCGGGACAGAGATCTACGAGCAGTACTTC.

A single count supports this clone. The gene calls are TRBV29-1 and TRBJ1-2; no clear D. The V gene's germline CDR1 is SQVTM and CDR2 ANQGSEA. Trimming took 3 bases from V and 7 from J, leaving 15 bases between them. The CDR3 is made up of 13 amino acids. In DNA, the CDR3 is TGCAGCGTTGATACCGGGGTTATTGGTGGCTACACCTTC. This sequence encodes CSVDTGVIGGYTF. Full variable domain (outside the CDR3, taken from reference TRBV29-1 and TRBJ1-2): SAVISQKPSRDICQRGTSLTIQCQVDSQVTMMFWYRQQPGQSLTLIATANQGSEATYESGFVIDKFPISRPNLTFSTLTVSNMSPEDSSIYLCSVDTGVIGGYTFGSGTRLTVV.